Listed below are T cell receptor beta chains from one sample, sequenced in a study of PD-1 blockade in classical Hodgkin lymphoma. Method: immunoSEQ multiplex PCR; TCRdb's copy keeps in-frame clones and lacks some. Among roughly 8,200 clones, approximately 90% were seen once, and the ten largest hold around 34%. Sequenced material: peripheral blood mononuclear cells (PBMCs), taken before the fourth cycle of nivolumab. The source of these receptors is a human donor with classical Hodgkin lymphoma. The conserved cysteine and the conserved F or W are not part of the CDR3 here. The size field is filled for only some rows; it gives once, few, many or a size class.

j_call v_call clone_size cdr3_aa
TRBJ2-1 TRBV7-2 NA ASSSPLAGPLGDEQF
TRBJ1-5 TRBV7-2 NA ASSSTLYSNQPQH
TRBJ1-6 TRBV4-2 NA ASSQESWGETPLH
TRBJ2-5 TRBV29-1 NA SVGEETQY
TRBJ2-2 TRBV5-1 NA ASSLDAGPGELF
TRBJ2-7 TRBV28 NA AVTGTHYEQY
TRBJ2-7 TRBV7-7 few ASSLGPGEAYEQY
TRBJ1-5 TRBV6-6 NA ASSYRGSNQPQH
TRBJ2-1 TRBV10-3 NA AISEHRYNEQF
TRBJ1-5 TRBV27 NA ASSSRTGGQPQH
TRBJ2-1 TRBV7-2 once ASSLDRGRGNEQF
TRBJ1-1 TRBV11-2 NA ASSLKGIRSEAF
TRBJ1-6 TRBV5-1 once ASSVGLQRSSYNSPLH
TRBJ2-7 TRBV11-2 once ASSRLGRDEQY
TRBJ1-2 TRBV7-9 few ASSTLQGSYGYT
TRBJ1-4 TRBV5-4 NA ASSLADGYNEKLF
TRBJ2-1 TRBV7-2 NA ASSLEGTGGFNEQF
TRBJ2-2 TRBV6-5 NA ASSYTGLAFGELF
TRBJ2-5 TRBV5-6 NA ASSLVKREGTQY
TRBJ2-7 TRBV10-1 NA ASSGSGYYEQY
TRBJ2-5 TRBV9 NA ASSVGGGETQY
TRBJ2-5 TRBV30 NA AWSALSGQETQY
TRBJ2-2 TRBV6-1 NA ASSIFRGAAGELF
TRBJ2-7 TRBV7-2 NA ASSSPDYFWQY
TRBJ2-1 TRBV15 NA ATSQPGGGIEQF
TRBJ2-7 TRBV27 NA ASSLSSDLYEQY
TRBJ2-2 TRBV5-1 NA ASSLDSSGRGVTGELF
TRBJ2-1 TRBV5-1 NA ASSWTTGGSEQF